This TCR beta chain emerged from a study of control samples from healthy donors and cancer patients. Using immunoSEQ multiplex PCR, the repertoire was profiled, and TCRdb retains in-frame clones only, with some absent. Counted here are 95,000 to 150,000 clones, just under 90% occurring once; the ten biggest clones make up 9.5% to 13%. V dropped 5 bases and J dropped 9 bases, with 10 bases sitting between them. CDR3 size: 11 residues. CDR1 SGHNT and CDR2 YENEEA come from the germline V gene. V is TRBV11-3 and J is TRBJ1-1, with unresolved D. The sequence was collected from a young man in good health. The sample comprised blood. The CDR3 nucleotides read TGTGCCAGCAGCCCGGCTCAGAAAGCTTTCTTT. Translation: CASSPAQKAFF.